The rows below give T cell receptor beta chains drawn from one sample of a study of blood T cell repertoires in COVID-19. Repertoires were generated with immunoSEQ multiplex PCR, while TCRdb's copy carries only in-frame clones and drops some. The sample holds tens of thousands of clones, 88% seen once. The sample taken for sequencing was peripheral blood. Every receptor here comes from a human donor with active COVID-19. The donor label of this sample is uncertain. The CDR3 runs from the conserved cysteine through the conserved F or W. D genes are given only for firm matches. Clone size appears in some rows only: once, few, many, or a class for an expanded clone.

V	J	length	D	size	CDR3	DNA
TRBV5-1	TRBJ2-7	13	.	few	CASSFPGGYEQYF	TGCGCCAGCAGCTTCCCCGGTGGTTACGAGCAGTACTTC
TRBV7-8	TRBJ2-1	15	.	.	CASSHRGDRVNEQFF	TGTGCCAGCAGCCATCGGGGTGACCGGGTCAATGAGCAGTTCTTC
TRBV18	TRBJ1-6	16	.	.	CASSPWGGAHNSPLHF	TGTGCCAGCTCACCATGGGGAGGAGCCCATAATTCACCCCTCCACTTT
TRBV28	TRBJ1-1	12	.	.	CAAGELDTEAFF	TGTGCCGCGGGGGAGTTGGACACTGAAGCTTTCTTT
TRBV24-1	TRBJ2-7	12	.	few	CATATSEYEQYF	TGTGCCACCGCAACTTCTGAGTACGAGCAGTACTTC
TRBV4-2	TRBJ1-3	16	TRBD1	.	CASSHPGTASGNTIYF	TGTGCCAGCAGCCACCCCGGGACAGCATCTGGAAACACCATATATTTT
TRBV12-3/TRBV12-4	TRBJ1-1	13	.	.	CASSFFQGTEAFF	TGTGCCAGCAGTTTCTTCCAGGGCACTGAAGCTTTCTTT
TRBV19	TRBJ2-3	16	.	.	CASSKADRTSTDTQYF	TGTGCCAGTAGTAAGGCGGACAGAACTAGCACAGATACGCAGTATTTT
TRBV5-1	TRBJ2-7	11	.	.	CASSLESEQYF	TGCGCCAGCAGCTTGGAGAGCGAGCAGTACTTC
TRBV7-3	TRBJ2-3	16	TRBD2	.	CASSLVAGTRPDTQYF	TGTGCCAGCAGCTTAGTAGCGGGGACTCGTCCAGATACGCAGTATTTT
TRBV5-1	TRBJ1-4	14	.	.	CASSLPGPNEKLFF	TGCGCCAGCAGCTTGCCGGGTCCTAATGAAAAACTGTTTTTT
TRBV11-2	TRBJ2-5	16	TRBD2	.	CASSLTLSGGGETQYF	TGTGCCAGCAGCTTAACCCTTAGCGGGGGCGGAGAGACCCAGTACTTC
TRBV27	TRBJ2-3	16	.	once	CASSLDLGMSTDTQYF	TGTGCCAGCAGTTTAGATCTGGGCATGAGCACAGATACGCAGTATTTT
TRBV13	TRBJ1-2	14	.	.	CASSFETANYGYTF	TGTGCCAGCAGCTTCGAGACAGCTAACTATGGCTACACCTTC
TRBV7-9	TRBJ1-1	15	TRBD1	.	CASSARQGTNTEAFF	TGTGCCAGCAGCGCCCGACAGGGAACGAACACTGAAGCTTTCTTT